This T cell receptor beta chain was sequenced during a study of T cells after yellow fever vaccination. Across the study: Libraries from low-cell-number fractions were prepared with the SMART-Seq v4 Ultra Low Input RNA kit.

This clonotype was observed a handful of times. Antigen specificity is unknown. It was through 5'RACE template switching that TCR cDNA was made, with a universal primer site and UMIs added. TCRdb reprocessed the 5' RACE reads with MiXCR, giving one entry per CDR3 protein. The sample records about 300,000 distinct CDR3 sequences, 7.5% to 9% being singletons. Study-wide points: Peaking on day 5 versus 15, the secondary response was faster but weaker. Post-booster repertoires contained most primary-vaccination clones again (96% CD4, roughly 90% CD8).

This material consisted of CD4+ T cells sorted from PBMCs, taken 5 days after the yellow fever booster vaccination. This sequence originates from a man aged 18 to 30 who received the YFV17D yellow fever vaccine.

CDR3 protein: CASSYSTVGQGAEQYF. In nucleotides, the CDR3 is TGTGCCAGCAGTTACTCGACGGTCGGACAGGGGGCAGAGCAGTACTTC. This rearrangement joins TRBV6-2 or TRBV6-3 to TRBJ2-7; 11 positions match TRBD1. The V segment lost 0 bases and the J segment 7 bases; nucleotides outside the gene matches: 8. The germline CDR1 and CDR2 sequences are MNHEY and SVGEGT. CDR3 length: 16 amino acids.